The source of this T cell receptor (beta chain) is a study of identical twins. Notes on the study in general: A partial confounding effect on zero-insertion analyses could come from invariant MAIT and iNKT cells. Alpha sequences that were out-of-frame and twin-shared showed an excess of low generation probability. Twin pairs had excess sharing that was weaker in beta out-of-frame sequences. Within cord blood, abundant beta clonotypes carried fewer insertions, but memory repertoires showed no such trend.

The germline V and J ends were trimmed by 0 bases and 1 base, with 11 bases remaining between them. The CDR3 contains 16 residues. Germline V CDR1 and CDR2: SGHKS, YYEKEE (reference sequence). This clonotype showed up just a few times. Its antigen is unknown. TCRdb re-analysed the 5' RACE reads in MiXCR, keeping a single row per CDR3 protein. The data hold about 1.7 million distinct CDR3 sequences, with around 33% observed a single time. This clonotype was sampled from a newborn girl in good health. Input material: cord blood. The V gene is TRBV5-5, the J gene TRBJ2-1; perhaps TRBD2 as D (6 bases). In nucleotides, the CDR3 is TGTGCCAGCAGCTTGGATAGCGGTACATCCTACAATGAGCAGTTCTTC. It translates to CASSLDSGTSYNEQFF.